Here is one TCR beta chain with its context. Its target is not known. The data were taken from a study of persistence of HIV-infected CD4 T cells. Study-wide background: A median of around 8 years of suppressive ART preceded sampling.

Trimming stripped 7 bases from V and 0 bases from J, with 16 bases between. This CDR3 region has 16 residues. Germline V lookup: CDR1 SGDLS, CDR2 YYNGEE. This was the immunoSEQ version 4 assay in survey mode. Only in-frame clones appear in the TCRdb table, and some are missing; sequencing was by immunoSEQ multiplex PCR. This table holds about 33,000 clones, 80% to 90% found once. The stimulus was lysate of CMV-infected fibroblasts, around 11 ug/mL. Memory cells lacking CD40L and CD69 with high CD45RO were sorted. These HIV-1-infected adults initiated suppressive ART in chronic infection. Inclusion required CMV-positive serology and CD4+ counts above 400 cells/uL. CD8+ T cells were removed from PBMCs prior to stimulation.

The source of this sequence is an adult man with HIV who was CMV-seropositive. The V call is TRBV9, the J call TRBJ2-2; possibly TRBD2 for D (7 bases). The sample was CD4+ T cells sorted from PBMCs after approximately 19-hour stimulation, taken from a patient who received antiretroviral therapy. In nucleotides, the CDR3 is TGTGCCAGCTCCCCGGCGGGGGCCTCGAACACCGGGGAGCTGTTTTTT. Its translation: CASSPAGASNTGELFF. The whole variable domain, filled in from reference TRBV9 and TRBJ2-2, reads DSGVTQTPKHLITATGQRVTLRCSPRSGDLSVYWYQQSLDQGLQFLIQYYNGEERAKGNILERFSAQQFPDLHSELNLSSLELGDSALYFCASSPAGASNTGELFFGEGSRLTVL.